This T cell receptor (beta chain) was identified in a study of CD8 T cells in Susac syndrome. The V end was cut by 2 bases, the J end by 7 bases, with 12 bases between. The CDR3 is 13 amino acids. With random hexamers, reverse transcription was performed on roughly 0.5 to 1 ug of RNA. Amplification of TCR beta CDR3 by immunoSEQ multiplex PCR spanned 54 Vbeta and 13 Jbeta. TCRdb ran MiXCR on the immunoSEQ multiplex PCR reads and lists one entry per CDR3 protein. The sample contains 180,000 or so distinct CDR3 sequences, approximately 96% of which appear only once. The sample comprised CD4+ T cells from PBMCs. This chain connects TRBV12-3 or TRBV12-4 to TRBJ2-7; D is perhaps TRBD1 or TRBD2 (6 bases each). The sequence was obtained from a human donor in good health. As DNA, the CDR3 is TGTGCCAGCAGTTTATTGGGGGCGGGGGAGCAGTACTTC. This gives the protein CASSLLGAGEQYF.